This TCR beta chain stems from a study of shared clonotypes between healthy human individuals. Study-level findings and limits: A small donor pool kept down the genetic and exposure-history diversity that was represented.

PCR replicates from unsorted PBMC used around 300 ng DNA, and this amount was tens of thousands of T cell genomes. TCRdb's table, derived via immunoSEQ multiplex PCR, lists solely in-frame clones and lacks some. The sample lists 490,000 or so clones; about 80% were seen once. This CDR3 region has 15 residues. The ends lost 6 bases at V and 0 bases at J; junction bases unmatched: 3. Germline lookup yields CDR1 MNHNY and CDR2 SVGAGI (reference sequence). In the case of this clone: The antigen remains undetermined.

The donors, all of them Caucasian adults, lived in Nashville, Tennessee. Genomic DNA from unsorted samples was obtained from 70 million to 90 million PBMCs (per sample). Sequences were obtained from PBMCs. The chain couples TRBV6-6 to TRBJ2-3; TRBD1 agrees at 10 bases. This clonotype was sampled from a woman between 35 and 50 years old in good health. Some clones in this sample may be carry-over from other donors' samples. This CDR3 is CASRGTGESTDTQYF. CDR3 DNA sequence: TGTGCCAGCAGAGGGACAGGGGAGAGCACAGATACGCAGTATTTT.